This T cell receptor (beta chain) was captured by sequencing in a study of shared clonotypes between healthy human individuals. CDR1 is KGHSH, CDR2 LQKENI, per germline. CDR3 length: 12 residues. Trimming left V 4 bases short and J 3 bases short, with 4 bases between. The repertoire was sequenced with immunoSEQ multiplex PCR; TCRdb's copy has only in-frame clones and lacks some. Seen here are some 500,000 clones, about 96% observed once, and the top ten hold under 0.06%. The chain combines TRBV18 with TRBJ1-5; D remains ambiguous. The sample taken for sequencing was naive CD4+ T cells sorted from blood. The subset is: CD45RA+ positively selected. This TCR came from a woman aged 25 to 39 in good health. CDR3 DNA sequence: TGTGCCAGCTCACGACCCAATCAGCCCCAGCATTTT. Translated, it gives CASSRPNQPQHF.